The 23 T cell receptor beta chains presented below share a single source sample, sequenced in a study of persistence of HIV-infected CD4 T cells. An overlapping HIV-1 Gag peptide pool stimulated these cells at about 0.9 ug/peptide/mL. CD40L/CD69 double-negative CD45RO-high memory CD4+ T cells were collected. The libraries were made with immunoSEQ version 4 in survey mode. This table comes from immunoSEQ multiplex PCR, and its TCRdb copy is limited to in-frame clones, with some not included. The sample shows roughly 60,000 clones, over 60% of them seen only once. These receptors have no identified antigens. This specimen consisted of CD4+ T cells sorted from PBMCs after roughly 18-hour stimulation, obtained from a patient who received antiretroviral therapy. All receptors come from an adult man with HIV who was CMV-seropositive.

The CDR3, as DNA: TGTGCCAGCAGCTCCCTGGGACAGAGCCTGAACACTGAAGCTTTCTTT. This encodes CASSSLGQSLNTEAFF. J is TRBJ1-1 and V is TRBV11-2; 7 bases map to TRBD1. After removal of 4 bases from V and 0 bases from J, the junction contained 8 bases not matched to a gene. Germline assignment: CDR1 SGHAT and CDR2 FQNNGV. This CDR3 comprises 16 residues.

In its sample, this clone was seen once. The V gene is TRBV28, the J gene TRBJ1-1; 7 bases are a match to TRBD1. Germline assignment: CDR1 MDHEN and CDR2 SYDVKM. The trim removed 6 bases at V and 0 bases at J, leaving 1 base unmatched. CDR3 length equals 13 residues. CDR3 DNA: TGTGCCAGCAGGGGACAGCTGAACACTGAAGCTTTCTTT. Translation gives CASRGQLNTEAFF.

This CDR3 reads CASSGGAGLYEQYF. The CDR3 DNA reads TGTGCCAGCAGTGGCGGGGCCGGCCTCTACGAGCAGTACTTC. The V call is TRBV2, the J call TRBJ2-7; tentatively, D is TRBD2 (6 bases). Germline CDR1 and CDR2: SNHLY and FYNNEI. The germline V and J ends were trimmed by 4 bases and 3 bases, with 13 bases remaining between them. The CDR3 sequence is 14 residues long.

The V gene is TRBV6-6, the J gene TRBJ2-1; 9 positions match TRBD1. Germline trimming cut 6 bases from V and 5 bases from J; bases unmatched to any gene: 11. Germline V gene data show CDR1 as MNHNY and CDR2 as SVGAGI (reference sequence). The CDR3 has 16 residues. CDR3 residues: CASRTLYRGLNNEQFF. CDR3 coding DNA: TGTGCCAGCAGGACCCTTTACAGGGGGCTTAACAATGAGCAGTTCTTC.

The chain employs TRBV7-9 and TRBJ1-6; 8 nucleotides match TRBD1. The CDR3 is 15 residues long. V was clipped by 5 bases and J by 7 bases; unmatched bases: 7. Germline V gene sequence: CDR1 SEHNR, CDR2 FQNEAQ (reference sequence). The CDR3 nucleotides read TGTGCCAGCAGCACAGGGGGAGCGAAGAATTCACCCCTCCACTTT. Translated: CASSTGGAKNSPLHF.

This clone was seen a few times. The chain has TRBV10-2 and TRBJ2-3; D unclear. Looked up from germline, CDR1 is WSHSY and CDR2 is SAAADI. This CDR3 is 13 amino acids long. Trimming took 8 bases from V and 2 from J, leaving 11 bases between them. CDR3 coding DNA: TGCGCCAGCTCCGTCCTAATCACAGATACGCAGTATTTT. The encoded protein is CASSVLITDTQYF.

This clone was seen a single time. The chain carries TRBV28 and TRBJ1-1; possible D gene TRBD1, 6 bases. From germline, CDR1 is MDHEN and CDR2 SYDVKM. The V gene lost 6 bases and the J gene lost 0 bases, with 11 bases spanning the gap. The CDR3 has 14 residues. The CDR3: CASRSGQLNTEAFF. CDR3 nucleotides: TGTGCCAGCAGATCCGGACAGCTGAACACTGAAGCTTTCTTT.

This rearrangement joins TRBV5-4 to TRBJ2-1, with 8 bases fitting TRBD2. This CDR3 is 16 amino acids long. Germline CDR1 reads SGHNT; CDR2 reads YYREEE (reference sequence). J gave up 9 bases and V 4 bases, and 15 bases lay outside the gene matches. The CDR3 DNA is TGTGCCAGCAGCCCGACGGCGTCGGGGGGGCGGAGTGAGCAGTTCTTC. Amino acid sequence: CASSPTASGGRSEQFF. Based on the CDR3 plus reference TRBV5-4 and TRBJ2-1, the full variable domain is ETGVTQSPTHLIKTRGQQVTLRCSSQSGHNTVSWYQQALGQGPQFIFQYYREEENGRGNFPPRFSGLQFPNYSSELNVNALELDDSALYLCASSPTASGGRSEQFFGPGTRLTVL.

The chain joins TRBV5-1 to TRBJ1-1, with a possible D match to TRBD1 (5 bases). CDR1 and CDR2 (germline): SGHRS, YFSETQ. The V gene lost 5 bases and the J gene lost 4 bases, with 15 bases spanning the gap. The length of the CDR3 is 14 residues. As DNA, the CDR3 is TGCGCCAGCAGTAAACAGGCGGCCGCCACTGAAGCTTTCTTT. This translates into CASSKQAAATEAFF.

The genes are TRBV28 and TRBJ1-5; D is possibly TRBD1 (6 bases). Germline V lookup: CDR1 MDHEN, CDR2 SYDVKM. The CDR3 consists of 13 residues. The ends were cut back, 6 bases at V and 2 bases at J, with 8 bases in the middle. The CDR3 spells CASRRQGNQPQHF. CDR3 nucleotide sequence: TGTGCCAGCAGGCGACAGGGCAATCAGCCCCAGCATTTT.

The chain combines TRBV18 with TRBJ2-7; perhaps TRBD1 as D (5 bases). Trimming took off 0 bases at V and 7 bases at J, with 7 bases between the two ends. This CDR3 is built from 12 residues. Germline CDR1 KGHSH, CDR2 LQKENI. CDR3 protein: CASSPPPGEQYF. Written as DNA, the CDR3 is TGTGCCAGCTCACCACCCCCAGGGGAGCAGTACTTC.

This chain links TRBV5-5 with TRBJ1-6; 8 bases are shared with TRBD1. The CDR3 consists of 19 residues. Germline assignment: CDR1 SGHKS and CDR2 YYEKEE (reference sequence). V shed 0 bases and J 5 bases; nucleotides not matched to a gene: 13. As DNA, the CDR3 is TGTGCCAGCAGCTTGGTGTGGACAGGGTTCAGGGAGGATAATTCACCCCTCCACTTT. Amino acids: CASSLVWTGFREDNSPLHF.

The chain couples TRBV7-8 to TRBJ1-1; TRBD1 matches 7 bases. V was clipped by 7 bases and J by 0 bases; unmatched bases: 14. CDR1 and CDR2 (germline): SGHVS, FQNEAQ. The CDR3 extends over 17 amino acids. CDR3 sequence reads: CASNIRQGPSMNTEAFF. The CDR3 DNA reads as TGTGCCAGCAACATCAGACAGGGCCCCTCAATGAACACTGAAGCTTTCTTT.

The CDR3 coding sequence is TGTGCCAGCAGCCCCCGGGACTATTATGGCTACACCTTC. Protein sequence: CASSPRDYYGYTF. The V gene is TRBV3-1 (or the pseudogene TRBV3-2), the J gene TRBJ1-2; a possible D gene is TRBD1 (5 bases). This CDR3 is built from 13 residues. Germline assignment: CDR1 LGHDT and CDR2 YNNKEL (reference sequence). The V gene lost 4 bases and the J gene lost 5 bases, with 11 bases spanning the gap.

The chain has TRBV14 and TRBJ2-1; 8 bases line up with TRBD2. The V and J ends lost 2 bases and 8 bases, in that order; junction bases with no gene match: 11. Per germline, CDR1 SGHDN and CDR2 FVKESK. This CDR3 contains 16 residues. CDR3 sequence reads: CASSQTPGGPVYEQFF. The CDR3 DNA reads as TGTGCCAGCAGCCAAACCCCGGGGGGGCCAGTGTATGAGCAGTTCTTC.

The chain recombines TRBV19 with TRBJ1-2; TRBD1 is a possible D gene (5 bases). V was trimmed by 4 bases and J by 3 bases, leaving 15 bases between them. CDR3 size: 15 residues. Germline CDR1 and CDR2: LNHDA and SQIVND (reference sequence). The CDR3, as DNA: TGTGCCAGTAGTACCGGAGCGGGGGTAGACTATGGCTACACCTTC. It translates to CASSTGAGVDYGYTF. Drawing the rest from reference TRBV19 and TRBJ1-2, the complete variable domain is DGGITQSPKYLFRKEGQNVTLSCEQNLNHDAMYWYRQDPGQGLRLIYYSQIVNDFQKGDIAEGYSVSREKKESFPLTVTSAQKNPTAFYLCASSTGAGVDYGYTFGSGTRLTVV.

V is TRBV3-1 (or the pseudogene TRBV3-2) and J is TRBJ1-2, with 10 bases that match TRBD1. The CDR3 has 15 residues. Germline V gives CDR1 LGHDT, CDR2 YNNKEL (reference sequence). V was pared by 5 bases and J by 2 bases, with 5 bases of the junction left unmatched. In nucleotides, the CDR3 is TGTGCCAGCAGCAAAGGGGACAGGGGAAACTATGGCTACACCTTC. Its protein is CASSKGDRGNYGYTF.

The J gene is TRBJ2-5, the V gene TRBV9; a possible D gene is TRBD2 (6 bases). The CDR3 is 13 residues long. Germline assignment: CDR1 SGDLS and CDR2 YYNGEE. V lost 4 bases and J lost 5, with 12 bases in between. This chain's CDR3 is CASSPDYGETQYF. CDR3 nucleotides: TGTGCCAGCAGCCCGGACTACGGTGAGACCCAGTACTTC.

The V call is TRBV30, the J call TRBJ1-3; D might be TRBD1 (5 bases). The CDR3 spans 14 residues. Germline-derived CDR1 and CDR2 are GTSNPN and SVGIG (reference sequence). V was trimmed by 5 bases and J by 0 bases, leaving 11 bases between them. This chain's CDR3 is CAWAWDDSGNTIYF. Written as DNA, the CDR3 is TGTGCCTGGGCCTGGGACGACTCTGGAAACACCATATATTTT. The complete variable domain, with remaining parts taken from reference TRBV30 and TRBJ1-3, reads SQTIHQWPATLVQPVGSPLSLECTVEGTSNPNLYWYRQAAGRGLQLLFYSVGIGQISSEVPQNLSASRPQDRQFILSSKKLLLSDSGFYLCAWAWDDSGNTIYFGEGSWLTVV.

This rearrangement joins TRBV27 to TRBJ1-6; D is unclear. This CDR3 spans 16 amino acids. Germline V gives CDR1 MNHEY, CDR2 SMNVEV (reference sequence). With 3 bases removed from V and 7 bases from J, the gap between germline ends came to 16 bases. DNA of the CDR3: TGTGCCAGCAGTTTCCGAAGCGACGGACTGAATTCACCCCTCCACTTT. Encoded protein: CASSFRSDGLNSPLHF.

Details on this clone: This specimen includes other DNA sequences encoding the same CDR3. The rearrangement links TRBV6-5 to TRBJ2-7; 7 bases are a match to TRBD1. Germline assignment: CDR1 MNHEY and CDR2 SVGAGI. V trimming: 7 bases; J trimming: 3 bases; junction bases outside the gene matches: 6. The CDR3 spans 13 residues. For the CDR3, the DNA is TGTGCCAGCACCACGACAGGGAGCTACGAGCAGTACTTC. Translated: CASTTTGSYEQYF.

This chain links TRBV10-2 with TRBJ2-7; a possible D gene is TRBD2 (6 bases). This CDR3 contains 14 residues. Deletions cut 3 bases from V and 0 bases from J, with 9 bases between. CDR1 and CDR2 from the germline V gene are WSHSY and SAAADI. The CDR3 coding sequence is TGCGCCAGCAGTGACAGGGAGGTCTCCTACGAGCAGTACTTC. Translated: CASSDREVSYEQYF.

This sequence joins TRBV30 and TRBJ1-2; D is undetermined. CDR1 GTSNPN and CDR2 SVGIG come from the germline V gene (reference sequence). This CDR3 has 13 residues. With 0 bases removed from V and 8 bases from J, the gap between germline ends came to 13 bases. Written as DNA, the CDR3 is TGTGCCTGGAGTGTAGGGTCCTACGGCGGCTACACCTTC. Translated, it gives CAWSVGSYGGYTF. Based on the CDR3 plus reference TRBV30 and TRBJ1-2, the full variable domain is SQTIHQWPATLVQPVGSPLSLECTVEGTSNPNLYWYRQAAGRGLQLLFYSVGIGQISSEVPQNLSASRPQDRQFILSSKKLLLSDSGFYLCAWSVGSYGGYTFGSGTRLTVV.